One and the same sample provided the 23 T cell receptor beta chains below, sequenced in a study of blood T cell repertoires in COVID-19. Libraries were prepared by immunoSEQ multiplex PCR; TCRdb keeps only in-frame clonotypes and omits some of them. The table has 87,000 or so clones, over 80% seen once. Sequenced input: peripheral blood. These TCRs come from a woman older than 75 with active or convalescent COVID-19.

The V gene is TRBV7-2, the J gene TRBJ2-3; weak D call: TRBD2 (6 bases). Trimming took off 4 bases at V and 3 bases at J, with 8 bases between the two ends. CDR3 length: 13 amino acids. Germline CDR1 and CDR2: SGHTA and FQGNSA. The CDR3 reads CASSYAGTDTQYF. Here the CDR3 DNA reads TGTGCCAGCAGCTATGCGGGGACAGATACGCAGTATTTT.

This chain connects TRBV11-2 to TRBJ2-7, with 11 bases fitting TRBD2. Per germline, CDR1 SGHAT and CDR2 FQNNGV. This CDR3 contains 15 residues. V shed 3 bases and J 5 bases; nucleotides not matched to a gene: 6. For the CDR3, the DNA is TGTGCCAGCAGCTTCCTAGCGGGAGGTATCGACGAGCAGTACTTC. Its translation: CASSFLAGGIDEQYF.

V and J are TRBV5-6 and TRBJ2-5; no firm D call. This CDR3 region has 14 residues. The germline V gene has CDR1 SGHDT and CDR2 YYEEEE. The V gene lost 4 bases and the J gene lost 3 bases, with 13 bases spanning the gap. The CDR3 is CASSPQIREETQYF. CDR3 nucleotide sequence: TGTGCCAGCAGCCCTCAGATCCGTGAAGAGACCCAGTACTTC.

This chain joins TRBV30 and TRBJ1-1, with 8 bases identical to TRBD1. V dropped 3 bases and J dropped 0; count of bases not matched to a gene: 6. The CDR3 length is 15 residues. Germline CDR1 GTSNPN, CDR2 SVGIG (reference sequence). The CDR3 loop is CAWSPDRAMNTEAFF. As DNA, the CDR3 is TGTGCCTGGAGCCCGGACAGGGCGATGAACACTGAAGCTTTCTTT.

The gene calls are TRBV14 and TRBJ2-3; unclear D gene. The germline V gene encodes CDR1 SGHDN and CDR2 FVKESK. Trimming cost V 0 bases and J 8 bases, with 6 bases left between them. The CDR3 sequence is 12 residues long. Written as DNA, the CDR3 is TGTGCCAGCAGCCAAGATTCTCCTACGCAGTATTTT. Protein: CASSQDSPTQYF. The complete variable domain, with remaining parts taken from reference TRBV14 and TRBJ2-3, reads EAGVTQFPSHSVIEKGQTVTLRCDPISGHDNLYWYRRVMGKEIKFLLHFVKESKQDESGMPNNRFLAERTGGTYSTLKVQPAELEDSGVYFCASSQDSPTQYFGPGTRLTVL.

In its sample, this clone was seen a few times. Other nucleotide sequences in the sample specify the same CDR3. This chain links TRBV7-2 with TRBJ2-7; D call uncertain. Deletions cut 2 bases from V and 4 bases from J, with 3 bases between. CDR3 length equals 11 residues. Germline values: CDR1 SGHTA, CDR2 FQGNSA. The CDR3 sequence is CASSLYYEQYF. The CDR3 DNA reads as TGTGCCAGCAGCTTATATTACGAGCAGTACTTC.

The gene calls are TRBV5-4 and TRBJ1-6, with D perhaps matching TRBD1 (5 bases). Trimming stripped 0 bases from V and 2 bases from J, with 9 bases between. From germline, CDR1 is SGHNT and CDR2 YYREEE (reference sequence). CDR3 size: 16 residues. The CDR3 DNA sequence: TGTGCCAGCAGCTTGGGGGGGGGTACCTATAATTCACCCCTCCACTTT. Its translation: CASSLGGGTYNSPLHF.

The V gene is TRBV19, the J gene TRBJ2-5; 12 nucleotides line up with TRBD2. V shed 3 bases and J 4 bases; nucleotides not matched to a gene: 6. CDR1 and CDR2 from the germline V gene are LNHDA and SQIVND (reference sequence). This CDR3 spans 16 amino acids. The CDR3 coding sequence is TGTGCCAGTAGTATCCTAGCGGGGGGGCCGCCAGAGACCCAGTACTTC. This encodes CASSILAGGPPETQYF.

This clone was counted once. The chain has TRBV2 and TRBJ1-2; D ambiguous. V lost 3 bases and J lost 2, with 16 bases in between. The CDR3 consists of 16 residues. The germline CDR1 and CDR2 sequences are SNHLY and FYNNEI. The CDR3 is CASSEAEGIANYGYTF. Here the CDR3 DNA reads TGTGCCAGCAGTGAGGCGGAGGGTATTGCGAACTATGGCTACACCTTC.

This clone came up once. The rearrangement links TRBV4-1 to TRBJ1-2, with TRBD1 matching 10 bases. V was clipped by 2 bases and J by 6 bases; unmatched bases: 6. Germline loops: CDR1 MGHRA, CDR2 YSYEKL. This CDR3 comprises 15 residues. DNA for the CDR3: TGCGCCAGCAGCCAAAGGGCCGGGACAGGGGATGGCTACACCTTC. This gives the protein CASSQRAGTGDGYTF.

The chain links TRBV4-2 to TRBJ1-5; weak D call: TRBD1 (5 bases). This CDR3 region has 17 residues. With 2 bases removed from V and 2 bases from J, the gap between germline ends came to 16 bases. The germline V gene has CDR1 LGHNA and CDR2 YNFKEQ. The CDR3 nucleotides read TGTGCCAGCAGCCAACCAAGCGGGCAGGGCCGCAATCAGCCCCAGCATTTT. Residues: CASSQPSGQGRNQPQHF.

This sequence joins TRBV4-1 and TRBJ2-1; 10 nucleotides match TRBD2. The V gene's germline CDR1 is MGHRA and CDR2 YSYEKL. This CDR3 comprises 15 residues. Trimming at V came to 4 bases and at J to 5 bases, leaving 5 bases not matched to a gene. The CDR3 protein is CASSPGLATHNEQFF. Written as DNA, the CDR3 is TGCGCCAGCAGCCCGGGACTAGCGACCCACAATGAGCAGTTCTTC.

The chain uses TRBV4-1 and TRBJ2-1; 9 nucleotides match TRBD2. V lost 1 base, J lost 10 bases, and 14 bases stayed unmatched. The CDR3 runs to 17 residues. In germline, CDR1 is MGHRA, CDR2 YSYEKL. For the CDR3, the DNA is TGCGCCAGCAGCCAAGGGACTAGCGTGATTCTACCAGGGGAGCAGTTCTTC. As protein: CASSQGTSVILPGEQFF.

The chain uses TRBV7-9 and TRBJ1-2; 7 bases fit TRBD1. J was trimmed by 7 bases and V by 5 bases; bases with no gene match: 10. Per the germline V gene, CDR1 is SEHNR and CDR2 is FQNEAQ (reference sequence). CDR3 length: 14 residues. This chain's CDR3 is CASSARQGGTGYTF. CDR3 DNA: TGTGCCAGCAGCGCCCGACAGGGTGGAACTGGCTACACCTTC.

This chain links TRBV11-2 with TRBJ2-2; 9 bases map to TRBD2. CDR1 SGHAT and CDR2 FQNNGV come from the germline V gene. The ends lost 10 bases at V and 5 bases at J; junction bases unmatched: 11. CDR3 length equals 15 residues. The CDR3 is CATKPRAGGTGELFF. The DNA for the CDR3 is TGTGCCACAAAACCCCGGGCGGGGGGGACCGGGGAGCTGTTTTTT. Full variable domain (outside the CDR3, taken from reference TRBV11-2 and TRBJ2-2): EAGVAQSPRYKIIEKRQSVAFWCNPISGHATLYWYQQILGQGPKLLIQFQNNGVVDDSQLPKDRFSAERLKGVDSTLKIQPAKLEDSAVYLCATKPRAGGTGELFFGEGSRLTVL.

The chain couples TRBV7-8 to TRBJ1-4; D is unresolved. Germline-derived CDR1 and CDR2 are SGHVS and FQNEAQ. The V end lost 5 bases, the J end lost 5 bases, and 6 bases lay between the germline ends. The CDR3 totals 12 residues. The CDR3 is CASSPLNEKLFF. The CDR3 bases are TGTGCCAGCAGCCCTTTGAATGAAAAACTGTTTTTT.

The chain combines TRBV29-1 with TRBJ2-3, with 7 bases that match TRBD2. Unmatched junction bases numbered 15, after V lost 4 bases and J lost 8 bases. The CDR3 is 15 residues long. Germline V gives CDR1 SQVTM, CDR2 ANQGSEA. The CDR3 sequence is CSVGLQAGTRSTQYF. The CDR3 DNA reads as TGCAGCGTTGGGCTCCAAGCGGGGACGCGGAGTACGCAGTATTTT.

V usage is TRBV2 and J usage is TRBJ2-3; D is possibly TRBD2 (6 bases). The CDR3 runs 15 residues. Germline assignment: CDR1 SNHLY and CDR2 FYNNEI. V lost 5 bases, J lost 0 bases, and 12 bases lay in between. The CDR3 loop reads CASSRGLASTDTQYF. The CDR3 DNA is TGTGCCAGCAGTAGGGGACTGGCCAGCACAGATACGCAGTATTTT.

As DNA, the CDR3 is TGTGCCAGCAAGACTCAAGTTGGCGGAAACACCATATATTTT. This encodes CASKTQVGGNTIYF. The V and J genes are TRBV6-5 and TRBJ1-3; D is unclear. Germline lookup yields CDR1 MNHEY and CDR2 SVGAGI. The CDR3 runs 14 residues. V gave up 7 bases and J gave up 4 bases, with 14 bases separating them.

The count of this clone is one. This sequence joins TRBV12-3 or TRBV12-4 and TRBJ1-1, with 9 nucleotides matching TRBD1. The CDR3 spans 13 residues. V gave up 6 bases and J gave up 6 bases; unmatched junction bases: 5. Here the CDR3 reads CASRNTGGAEAFF. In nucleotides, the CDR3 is TGTGCCAGCAGAAACACAGGGGGCGCTGAAGCTTTCTTT.

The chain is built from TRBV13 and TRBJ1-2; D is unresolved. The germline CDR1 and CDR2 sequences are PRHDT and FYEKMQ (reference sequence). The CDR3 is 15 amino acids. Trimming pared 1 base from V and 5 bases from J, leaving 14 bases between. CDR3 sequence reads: CASSLDRTDTYGYTF. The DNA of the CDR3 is TGTGCCAGCAGCTTAGATCGGACTGATACATATGGCTACACCTTC.

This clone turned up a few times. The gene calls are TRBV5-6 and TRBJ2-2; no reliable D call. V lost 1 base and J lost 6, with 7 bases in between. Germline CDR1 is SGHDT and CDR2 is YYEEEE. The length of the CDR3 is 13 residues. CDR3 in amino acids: CASSLITAGELFF. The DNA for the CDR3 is TGTGCCAGCAGCTTGATCACGGCCGGGGAGCTGTTTTTT.

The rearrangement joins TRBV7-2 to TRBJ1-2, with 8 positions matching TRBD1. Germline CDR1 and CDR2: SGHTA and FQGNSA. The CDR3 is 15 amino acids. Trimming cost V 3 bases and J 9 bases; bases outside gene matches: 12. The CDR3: CASSFTGRGPQSYTF. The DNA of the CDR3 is TGTGCCAGCAGCTTTACGGGCAGGGGGCCTCAAAGCTACACCTTC.